The 17 T cell receptor beta chains in this list originate from one sample, sequenced in a study of blood T cells in healthy people across ages. Primed by a sample-barcoded 5' primer and a J-beta primer mix, a second PCR proceeded for about 6 to 12 cycles. TCRdb reprocessed the 5' RACE reads with MiXCR, giving one entry per CDR3 protein. This sample has about 1,400,000 distinct CDR3 sequences, with almost 60% found just once. Sequenced input: blood. The receptors come from a man aged 18-30 years in good health.

The chain joins TRBV4-1 to TRBJ1-3; D perhaps matches TRBD1 (6 bases). This CDR3 has 13 amino acids. Looked up from germline, CDR1 is MGHRA and CDR2 is YSYEKL. The V gene lost 4 bases and the J gene lost 8 bases, with 12 bases spanning the gap. The CDR3, as DNA: TGCGCCAGCAGCCGACAGGTCGGGGACACCATATATTTT. Translating gives CASSRQVGDTIYF.

The chain links TRBV20-1 to TRBJ1-6; D remains ambiguous. Trimming cost V 5 bases and J 13 bases, with 15 bases left between them. The CDR3 is 12 amino acids. Germline assignment: CDR1 DFQATT and CDR2 SNEGSKA (reference sequence). Written as DNA, the CDR3 is TGCAGTGCTGACTCACCACTTTTTCCCCTCCACTTT. Protein: CSADSPLFPLHF.

The V gene is TRBV12-3 or TRBV12-4, the J gene TRBJ2-7, with 9 bases aligning to TRBD1. V was pared by 3 bases and J by 3 bases, with 6 bases of the junction left unmatched. CDR3 length equals 15 residues. The CDR3 is CASSFGTGRYYEQYF. CDR3 coding DNA: TGTGCCAGCAGTTTTGGGACAGGGAGGTACTACGAGCAGTACTTC.

The chain recombines TRBV4-1 with TRBJ1-2; a weak D match, TRBD1 (6 bases). The ends were cut back, 0 bases at V and 6 bases at J, with 14 bases in the middle. CDR1 is MGHRA and CDR2 is YSYEKL in the germline V gene. This CDR3 contains 15 residues. DNA for the CDR3: TGCGCCAGCAGCCAAGAAAGCGGGGGCGCCCATGGCTACACCTTC. Translating gives CASSQESGGAHGYTF.

This chain connects TRBV7-9 to TRBJ2-5; TRBD1 aligns across 9 bases. Per the germline V gene, CDR1 is SEHNR and CDR2 is FQNEAQ (reference sequence). Trimming removed 5 bases from V and 9 bases from J; junction bases left unmatched: 7. The CDR3 runs 13 residues. CDR3 protein: CASSPGTGLPQYF. CDR3 nucleotide sequence: TGTGCCAGCAGCCCAGGGACAGGGCTACCCCAGTACTTC.

The chain links TRBV20-1 to TRBJ2-7; maybe TRBD1 (6 bases). CDR1 is DFQATT and CDR2 is SNEGSKA in the germline V gene (reference sequence). The CDR3 consists of 15 residues. V was cut by 3 bases and J by 0 bases, with 15 bases left in between. The CDR3 reads CSASGTPQNSYEQYF. As DNA, the CDR3 is TGCAGTGCTAGCGGGACACCGCAGAACTCCTACGAGCAGTACTTC.

This chain connects TRBV27 to TRBJ2-1, with D uncertain. The CDR3 extends over 14 amino acids. The V end was cut by 8 bases, the J end by 0 bases, with 11 bases between. In germline, CDR1 is MNHEY, CDR2 SMNVEV (reference sequence). The CDR3 DNA follows: TGTGCCAGCTCTGGCGACGGCTCCTACAATGAGCAGTTCTTC. Residues: CASSGDGSYNEQFF.

The CDR3 loop is CASSQDPNSNQPQHF. The CDR3, as DNA: TGTGCCAGCAGCCAAGATCCAAATAGCAATCAGCCCCAGCATTTT. The chain links TRBV4-2 to TRBJ1-5; no reliable D call. Germline V CDR1 and CDR2: LGHNA, YNFKEQ. There are 15 residues in the CDR3. The V end was cut by 0 bases, the J end by 0 bases, with 6 bases between.

The chain uses TRBV7-2 and TRBJ2-7; TRBD1 matches at 8 bases. The trim removed 1 base at V and 5 bases at J, leaving 19 bases unmatched. Germline loops: CDR1 SGHTA, CDR2 FQGNSA. This CDR3 spans 19 amino acids. CDR3 DNA sequence: TGTGCCAGCAGCTTAGAATCTAGAGGTATCGGACAGGGTCACCACGAGCAGTACTTC. Its protein product is CASSLESRGIGQGHHEQYF. Drawing the rest from reference TRBV7-2 and TRBJ2-7, the complete variable domain is GAGVSQSPSNKVTEKGKDVELRCDPISGHTALYWYRQSLGQGLEFLIYFQGNSAPDKSGLPSDRFSAERTGGSVSTLTIQRTQQEDSAVYLCASSLESRGIGQGHHEQYFGPGTRLTVT.

The genes are TRBV20-1 and TRBJ1-2, with no clear D. CDR3 length equals 15 residues. Germline V gene lookup returns CDR1 DFQATT and CDR2 SNEGSKA (reference sequence). Trimming stripped 1 base from V and 3 bases from J, with 15 bases between. The DNA for the CDR3 is TGCAGTGCTAGAGTAACCGGGAAATTCCACTATGGCTACACCTTC. Its protein is CSARVTGKFHYGYTF.

The J gene is TRBJ1-5, the V gene TRBV10-3, with D uncertain. CDR3 size: 16 residues. Germline V gene data show CDR1 as ENHRY and CDR2 as SYGVKD. V shed 3 bases and J shed 3 bases, with 15 bases lying between them. DNA of the CDR3: TGTGCCATCAGTGAAAGGTGGAGACGTAACAATCAGCCCCAGCATTTT. Amino acid sequence: CAISERWRRNNQPQHF.

The chain has TRBV7-9 and TRBJ2-1; no clear D gene. Trimming removed 4 bases at V and 0 bases at J, with 16 bases between. The germline CDR1 and CDR2 sequences are SEHNR and FQNEAQ (reference sequence). This CDR3 has 17 residues. CDR3 protein: CASSSFQPTSSYNEQFF. In DNA form, the CDR3 reads TGTGCCAGCAGCTCCTTCCAGCCCACGAGCTCCTACAATGAGCAGTTCTTC.

V usage is TRBV15 and J usage is TRBJ2-7, with TRBD1 identical over 7 bases. V lost 5 bases to trimming and J lost 1 base; unmatched junction nucleotides: 5. Germline CDR1 and CDR2: LNHNV and YYDKDF (reference sequence). CDR3 length: 14 amino acids. CDR3 amino acids: CATSPTTGSYEQYF. CDR3 coding DNA: TGTGCCACCAGCCCGACGACAGGGTCCTACGAGCAGTACTTC.

The V and J genes are TRBV27 and TRBJ1-4; D is possibly TRBD1 (6 bases). This CDR3 region has 14 residues. V lost 0 bases and J 10 bases, leaving 12 bases between the germline ends. Germline V CDR1 and CDR2: MNHEY, SMNVEV (reference sequence). This CDR3 is CASSLSLPQGKLFF. The CDR3 DNA follows: TGTGCCAGCAGTTTATCGCTACCACAGGGAAAACTGTTTTTT.

The chain recombines TRBV4-3 with TRBJ2-3; no firm D call. CDR3 length: 16 amino acids. Germline V gene lookup returns CDR1 LGHNA and CDR2 YSLEER. The V end lost 4 bases, the J end lost 2 bases, and 16 bases lay between the germline ends. For the CDR3, the DNA is TGCGCCAGCAGCCCCTTTGGGATAGCAAACACAGATACGCAGTATTTT. Protein: CASSPFGIANTDTQYF.

This clonotype was seen a handful of times. The chain uses TRBV6-5 and TRBJ2-3; D gene ambiguous. Trimming cost V 4 bases and J 10 bases, with 12 bases left between them. CDR1 and CDR2 from the germline V gene are MNHEY and SVGAGI. The length of the CDR3 is 12 residues. CDR3 in DNA: TGTGCCAGCAGTTCCACCTATTTCGCGCAGTATTTT. The encoded protein is CASSSTYFAQYF.

This clonotype was picked up a small number of times. The CDR3, as DNA: TGTGCCAGCGGGCTTCCCCAGACCCTAAATTCACCCCTCCACTTT. It specifies CASGLPQTLNSPLHF. The V call is TRBV2, the J call TRBJ1-6; D remains unclear. CDR3 size: 15 residues. Germline assignment: CDR1 SNHLY and CDR2 FYNNEI. V lost 8 bases and J 7 bases, leaving 18 bases between the germline ends.